Presented here are 3 T cell receptor beta chains from one specimen sequenced in a study of blood T cell repertoires in COVID-19. Here immunoSEQ multiplex PCR was the method, and the copy in TCRdb shows in-frame clones only, minus some. In the table there are 350,000 to 450,000 clones, 80% to 95% of which are singletons. Sequencing input: PBMCs or T cells enriched from blood (not recorded which). These receptors all come from a woman in her thirties or forties who had been exposed to COVID-19.

J is TRBJ1-5 and V is TRBV19, with 7 bases fitting TRBD1. J lost 8 bases, V lost 5 bases, and 9 bases had no gene match. Germline CDR1 is LNHDA and CDR2 is SQIVND (reference sequence). The CDR3 sequence is 14 residues long. The CDR3, as DNA: TGTGCCAGTAGTTCTCCAGGGGGACGGGAGCCCCAGCATTTT. Its translation: CASSSPGGREPQHF.

The chain combines TRBV7-9 with TRBJ1-4, with D perhaps matching TRBD1 (6 bases). The CDR3 loop spans 15 amino acids. Trimming removed 6 bases at V and 8 bases at J, with 19 bases between. Looked up from germline, CDR1 is SEHNR and CDR2 is FQNEAQ (reference sequence). The CDR3 sequence: CASSKGGGPGEKLFF. CDR3 coding DNA: TGTGCCAGCAGTAAAGGGGGAGGGCCAGGGGAAAAACTGTTTTTT.

This chain connects TRBV7-3 to TRBJ2-3, with 8 positions matching TRBD1. Germline V gene data show CDR1 as SGHTA and CDR2 as FQGTGA. The CDR3 has 15 residues. J gave up 2 bases and V 5 bases, and 6 bases lay outside the gene matches. The CDR3 here is CASSVGTGHTDTQYF. DNA of the CDR3: TGTGCCAGCAGCGTAGGGACAGGCCACACAGATACGCAGTATTTT. The full variable domain, its missing parts supplied by reference TRBV7-3 and TRBJ2-3, is GAGVSQTPSNKVTEKGKYVELRCDPISGHTALYWYRQSLGQGPEFLIYFQGTGAADDSGLPNDRFFAVRPEGSVSTLKIQRTERGDSAVYLCASSVGTGHTDTQYFGPGTRLTVL.